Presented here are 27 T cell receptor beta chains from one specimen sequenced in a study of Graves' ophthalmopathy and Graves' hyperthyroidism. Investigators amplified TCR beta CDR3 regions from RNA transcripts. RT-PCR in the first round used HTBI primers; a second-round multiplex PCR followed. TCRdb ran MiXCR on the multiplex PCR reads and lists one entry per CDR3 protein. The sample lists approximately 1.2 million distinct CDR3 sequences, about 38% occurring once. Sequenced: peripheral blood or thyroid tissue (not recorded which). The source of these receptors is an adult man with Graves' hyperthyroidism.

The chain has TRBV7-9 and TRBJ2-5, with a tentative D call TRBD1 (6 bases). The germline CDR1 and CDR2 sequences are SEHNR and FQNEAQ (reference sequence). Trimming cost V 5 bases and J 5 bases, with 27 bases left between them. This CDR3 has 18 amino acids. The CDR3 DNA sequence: TGTGCCAGCAGCCGCCACCGAGTAGACAGGTTGGCCGATGAGACCCAGTACTTC. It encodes CASSRHRVDRLADETQYF.

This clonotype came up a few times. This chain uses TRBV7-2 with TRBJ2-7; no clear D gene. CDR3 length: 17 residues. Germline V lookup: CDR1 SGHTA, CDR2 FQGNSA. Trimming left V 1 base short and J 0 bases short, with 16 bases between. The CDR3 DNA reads TGTGCCAGCAGCTTAGATCGTTGGAAGGCAGACTCCTACGAGCAGTACTTC. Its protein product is CASSLDRWKADSYEQYF.

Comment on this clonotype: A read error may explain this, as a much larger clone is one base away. This CDR3 reads CASSPDFSGNTIYF. The CDR3 coding sequence is TGTGCCAGCAGCCCGGATTTCTCTGGAAACACCATATATTTT. The rearrangement joins TRBV9 to TRBJ1-3, with unresolved D. Germline CDR1 reads SGDLS; CDR2 reads YYNGEE. V dropped 4 bases and J dropped 0 bases, with 8 bases sitting between them. The CDR3 totals 14 residues. Looking up the rest from reference TRBV9 and TRBJ1-3 gives the full variable domain: DSGVTQTPKHLITATGQRVTLRCSPRSGDLSVYWYQQSLDQGLQFLIQYYNGEERAKGNILERFSAQQFPDLHSELNLSSLELGDSALYFCASSPDFSGNTIYFGEGSWLTVV.

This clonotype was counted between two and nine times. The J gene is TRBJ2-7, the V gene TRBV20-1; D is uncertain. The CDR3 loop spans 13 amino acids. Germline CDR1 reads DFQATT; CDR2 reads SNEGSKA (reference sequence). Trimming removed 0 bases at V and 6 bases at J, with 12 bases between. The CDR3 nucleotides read TGCAGTGCTAGAGACTGGCAGATACGCGAGCAGTACTTC. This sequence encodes CSARDWQIREQYF.

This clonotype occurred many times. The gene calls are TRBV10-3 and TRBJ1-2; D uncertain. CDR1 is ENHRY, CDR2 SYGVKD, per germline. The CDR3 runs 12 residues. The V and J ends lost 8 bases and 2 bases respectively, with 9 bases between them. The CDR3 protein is CAIQGRNYGYTF. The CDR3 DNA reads TGTGCCATCCAAGGGAGAAACTATGGCTACACCTTC.

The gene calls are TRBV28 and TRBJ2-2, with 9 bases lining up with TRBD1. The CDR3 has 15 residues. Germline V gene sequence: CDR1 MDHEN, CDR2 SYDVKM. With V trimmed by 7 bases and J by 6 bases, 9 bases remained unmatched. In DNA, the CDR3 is TGTGCCAGCATATCCGGGACAGGGCCTTCCGGGGAGCTGTTTTTT. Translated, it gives CASISGTGPSGELFF.

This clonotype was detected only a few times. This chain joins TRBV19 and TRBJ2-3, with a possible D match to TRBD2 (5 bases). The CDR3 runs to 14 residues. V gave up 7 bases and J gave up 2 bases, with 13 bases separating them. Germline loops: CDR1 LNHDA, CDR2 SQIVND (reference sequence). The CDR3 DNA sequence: TGTGCCAGTACGGACGGAGGACCCACAGATACGCAGTATTTT. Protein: CASTDGGPTDTQYF. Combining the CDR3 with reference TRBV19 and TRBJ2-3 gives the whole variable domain DGGITQSPKYLFRKEGQNVTLSCEQNLNHDAMYWYRQDPGQGLRLIYYSQIVNDFQKGDIAEGYSVSREKKESFPLTVTSAQKNPTAFYLCASTDGGPTDTQYFGPGTRLTVL.

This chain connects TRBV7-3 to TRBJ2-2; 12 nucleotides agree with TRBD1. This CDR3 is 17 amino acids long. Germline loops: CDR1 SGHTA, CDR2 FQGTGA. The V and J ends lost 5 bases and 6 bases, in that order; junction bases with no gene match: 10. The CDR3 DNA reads TGTGCCAGCAGCCAAGGGACAGGGGGCTCCAGCGCCGGGGAGCTGTTTTTT. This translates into CASSQGTGGSSAGELFF.

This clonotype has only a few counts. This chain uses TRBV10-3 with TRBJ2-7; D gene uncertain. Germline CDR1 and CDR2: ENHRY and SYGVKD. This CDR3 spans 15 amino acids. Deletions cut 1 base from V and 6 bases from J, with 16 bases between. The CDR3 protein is CAISEWSRAFGEQYF. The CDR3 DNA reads TGTGCCATCAGTGAGTGGAGTAGGGCCTTCGGCGAGCAGTACTTC.

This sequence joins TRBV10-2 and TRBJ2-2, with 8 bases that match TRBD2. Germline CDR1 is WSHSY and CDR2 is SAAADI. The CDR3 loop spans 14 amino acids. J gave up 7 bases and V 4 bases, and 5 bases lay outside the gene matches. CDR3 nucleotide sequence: TGCGCCAGCAGTGCCGGACTAGCCCACGGGGAGCTGTTTTTT. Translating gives CASSAGLAHGELFF.

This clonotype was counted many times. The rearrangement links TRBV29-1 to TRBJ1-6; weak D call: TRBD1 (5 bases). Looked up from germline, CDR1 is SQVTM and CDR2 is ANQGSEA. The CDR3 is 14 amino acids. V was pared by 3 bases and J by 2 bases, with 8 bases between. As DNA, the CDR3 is TGCAGCGTTGACTCAGGGACCTATAATTCACCCCTCCACTTT. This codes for CSVDSGTYNSPLHF.

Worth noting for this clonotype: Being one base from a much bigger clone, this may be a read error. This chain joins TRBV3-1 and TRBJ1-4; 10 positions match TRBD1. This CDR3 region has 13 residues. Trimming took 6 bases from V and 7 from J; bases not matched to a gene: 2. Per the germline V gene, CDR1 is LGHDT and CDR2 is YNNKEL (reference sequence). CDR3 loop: CASRGTGAEKLFF. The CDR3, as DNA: TGTGCCAGCAGGGGGACAGGGGCTGAAAAACTGTTTTTT. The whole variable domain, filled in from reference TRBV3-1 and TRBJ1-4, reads DTAVSQTPKYLVTQMGNDKSIKCEQNLGHDTMYWYKQDSKKFLKIMFSYNNKELIINETVPNRFSPKSPDKAHLNLHINSLELGDSAVYFCASRGTGAEKLFFGSGTQLSVL.

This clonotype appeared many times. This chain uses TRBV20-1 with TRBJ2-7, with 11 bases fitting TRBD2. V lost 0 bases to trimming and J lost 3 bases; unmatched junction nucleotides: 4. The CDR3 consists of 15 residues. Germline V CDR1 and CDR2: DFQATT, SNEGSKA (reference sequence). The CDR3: CSARDRGLADYEQYF. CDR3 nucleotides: TGCAGTGCTAGAGACCGGGGACTAGCGGACTACGAGCAGTACTTC.

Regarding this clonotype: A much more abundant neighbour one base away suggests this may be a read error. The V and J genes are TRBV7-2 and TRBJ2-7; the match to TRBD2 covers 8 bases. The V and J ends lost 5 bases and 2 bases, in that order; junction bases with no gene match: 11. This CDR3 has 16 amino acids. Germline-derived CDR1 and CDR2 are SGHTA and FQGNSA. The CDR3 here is CASSKPGLVLPYEQYF. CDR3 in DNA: TGTGCCAGCAGCAAACCGGGACTAGTGCTTCCCTACGAGCAGTACTTC.

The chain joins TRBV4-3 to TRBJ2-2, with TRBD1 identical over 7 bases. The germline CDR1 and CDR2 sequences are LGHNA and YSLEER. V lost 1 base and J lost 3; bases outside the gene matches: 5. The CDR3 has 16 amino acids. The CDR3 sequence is CASSQALTGHTGELFF. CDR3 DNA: TGCGCCAGCAGCCAAGCCCTGACAGGGCACACCGGGGAGCTGTTTTTT.

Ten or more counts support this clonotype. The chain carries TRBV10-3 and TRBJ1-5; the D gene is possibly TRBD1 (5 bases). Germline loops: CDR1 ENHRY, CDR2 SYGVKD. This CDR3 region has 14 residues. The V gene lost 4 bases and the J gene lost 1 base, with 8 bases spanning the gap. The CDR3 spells CAISADRSNQPQHF. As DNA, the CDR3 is TGTGCCATCAGTGCCGACAGAAGCAATCAGCCCCAGCATTTT.

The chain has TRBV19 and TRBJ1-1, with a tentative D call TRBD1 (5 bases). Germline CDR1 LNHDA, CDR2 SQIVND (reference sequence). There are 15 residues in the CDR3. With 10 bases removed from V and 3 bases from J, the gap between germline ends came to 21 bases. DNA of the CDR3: TGTGCCATTTCCGGACACACGGCGGGGGACACTGAAGCTTTCTTT. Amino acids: CAISGHTAGDTEAFF.

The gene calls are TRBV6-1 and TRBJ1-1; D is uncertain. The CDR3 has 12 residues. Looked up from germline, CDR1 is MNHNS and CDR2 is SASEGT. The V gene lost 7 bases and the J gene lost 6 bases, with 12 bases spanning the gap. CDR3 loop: CASNTRWAEAFF. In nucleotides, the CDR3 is TGTGCCAGCAACACCAGGTGGGCTGAAGCTTTCTTT.

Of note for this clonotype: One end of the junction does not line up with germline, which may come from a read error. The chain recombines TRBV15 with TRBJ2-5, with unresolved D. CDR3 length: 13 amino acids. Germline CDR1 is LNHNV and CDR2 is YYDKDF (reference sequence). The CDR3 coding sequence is TGTACCACCAGCAGAGCAGAGGCGGAGACCCAGTGCTTC. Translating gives CTTSRAEAETQCF. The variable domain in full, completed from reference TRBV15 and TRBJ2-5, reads DAMVIQNPRYQVTQFGKPVTLSCSQTLNHNVMYWYQQKSSQAPKLLFHYYDKDFNNEADTPDNFQSRRPNTSFCFLDIRSPGLGDTAMYLCTTSRAEAETQCFGPGTRLLVL.

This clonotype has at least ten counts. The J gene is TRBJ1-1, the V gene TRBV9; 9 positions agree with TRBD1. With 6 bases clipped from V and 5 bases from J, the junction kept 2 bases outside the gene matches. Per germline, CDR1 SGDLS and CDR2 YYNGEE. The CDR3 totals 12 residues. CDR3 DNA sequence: TGTGCCAGCACCGGGACAGGGACTGAAGCTTTCTTT. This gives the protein CASTGTGTEAFF.

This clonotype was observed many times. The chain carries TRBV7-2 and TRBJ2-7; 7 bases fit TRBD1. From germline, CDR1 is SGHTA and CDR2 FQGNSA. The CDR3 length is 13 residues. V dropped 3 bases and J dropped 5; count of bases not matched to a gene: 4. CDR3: CASSLAGGNEQYF. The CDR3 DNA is TGTGCCAGCAGCTTGGCAGGGGGAAACGAGCAGTACTTC.

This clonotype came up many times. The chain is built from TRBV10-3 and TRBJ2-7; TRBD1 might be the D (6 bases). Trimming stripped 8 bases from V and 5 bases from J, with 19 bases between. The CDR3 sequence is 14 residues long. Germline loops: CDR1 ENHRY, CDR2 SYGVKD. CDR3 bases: TGTGCCATCGGTACTCAGGGGATGATCGACGAGCAGTACTTC. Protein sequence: CAIGTQGMIDEQYF.

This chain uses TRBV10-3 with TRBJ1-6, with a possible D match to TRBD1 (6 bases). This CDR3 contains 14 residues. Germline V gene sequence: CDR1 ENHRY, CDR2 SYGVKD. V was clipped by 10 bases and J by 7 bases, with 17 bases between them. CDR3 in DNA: TGTGCCAGCTTCGACGGACAGCTAAATTCACCCCTCCACTTT. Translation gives CASFDGQLNSPLHF.

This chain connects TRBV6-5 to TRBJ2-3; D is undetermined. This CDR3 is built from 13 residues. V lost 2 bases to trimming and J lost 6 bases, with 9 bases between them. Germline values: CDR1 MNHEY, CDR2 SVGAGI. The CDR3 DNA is TGTGCCAGCAGTTACCGCTTTCCCGATACGCAGTATTTT. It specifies CASSYRFPDTQYF.

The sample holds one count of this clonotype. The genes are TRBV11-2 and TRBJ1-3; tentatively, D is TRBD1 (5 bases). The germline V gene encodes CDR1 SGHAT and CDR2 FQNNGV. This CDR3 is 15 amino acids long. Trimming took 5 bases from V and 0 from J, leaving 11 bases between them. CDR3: CASSRDSRSGNTIYF. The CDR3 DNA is TGTGCCAGCAGCCGGGACTCCCGCTCTGGAAACACCATATATTTT.

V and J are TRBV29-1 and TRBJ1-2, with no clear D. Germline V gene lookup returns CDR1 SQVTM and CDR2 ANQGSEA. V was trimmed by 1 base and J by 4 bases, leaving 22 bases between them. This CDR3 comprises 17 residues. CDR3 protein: CSVEGVAIDNLIYGYTF. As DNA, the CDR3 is TGCAGCGTTGAAGGTGTAGCCATAGATAATCTTATCTATGGCTACACCTTC. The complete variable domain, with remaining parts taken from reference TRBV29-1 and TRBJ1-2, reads SAVISQKPSRDICQRGTSLTIQCQVDSQVTMMFWYRQQPGQSLTLIATANQGSEATYESGFVIDKFPISRPNLTFSTLTVSNMSPEDSSIYLCSVEGVAIDNLIYGYTFGSGTRLTVV.

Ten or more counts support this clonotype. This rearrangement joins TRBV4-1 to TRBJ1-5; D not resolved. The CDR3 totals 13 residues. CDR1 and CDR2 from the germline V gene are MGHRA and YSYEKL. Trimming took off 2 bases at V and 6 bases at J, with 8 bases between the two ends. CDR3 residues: CASSQSVGQPQHF. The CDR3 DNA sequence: TGCGCCAGCAGCCAATCAGTCGGTCAGCCCCAGCATTTT.